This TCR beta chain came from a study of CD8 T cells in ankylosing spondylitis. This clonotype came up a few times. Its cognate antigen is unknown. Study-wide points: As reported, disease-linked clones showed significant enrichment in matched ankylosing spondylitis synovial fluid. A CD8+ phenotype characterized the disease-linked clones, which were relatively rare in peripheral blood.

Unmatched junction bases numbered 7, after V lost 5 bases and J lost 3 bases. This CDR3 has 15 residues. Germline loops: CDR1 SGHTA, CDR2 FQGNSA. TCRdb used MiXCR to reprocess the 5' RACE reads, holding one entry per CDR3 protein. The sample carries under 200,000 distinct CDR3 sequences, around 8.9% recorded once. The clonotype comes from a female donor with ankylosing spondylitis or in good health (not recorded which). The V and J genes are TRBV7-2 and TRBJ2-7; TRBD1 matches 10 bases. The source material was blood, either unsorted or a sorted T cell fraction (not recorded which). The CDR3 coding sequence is TGTGCCAGCAGCAAGACAGGGGGCGACGGCTACGAGCAGTACTTC. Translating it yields CASSKTGGDGYEQYF.